This T cell receptor beta chain was documented in a study of T-cell reconstitution after alpha-beta-depleted transplantation in children. There are a few counts of this clonotype. No antigen is known for it. Preparation of the TCRbeta library was carried out with unique molecular identifiers. TCRdb called the PCR reads again in MiXCR, with one record for every CDR3 protein. The table records 200,000 to 250,000 distinct CDR3 sequences, around 7% of them present only once. Study findings and constraints: Surviving thymic progenitors and recipient T cells were the source of high TCRbeta diversity at day 60 in some patients. Alpha-beta T cells about two months after transplant reportedly derived from several hundred expanded graft clones. Once a year had passed after transplant, T-cell counts and diversity came mostly from newly produced T cells.

V lost 1 base, J lost 4 bases, and 14 bases stayed unmatched. Germline values: CDR1 SGHTA, CDR2 FQGNSA. The CDR3 is 21 residues long. This receptor was obtained from a boy between 2 and 10 years old with acute lymphoblastic leukemia, due to receive a stem cell transplant. The source material was PBMCs, sampled before TCRalphabeta/CD19-depleted stem cell transplant. This chain uses TRBV7-2 with TRBJ2-1, with 15 positions matching TRBD2. For the CDR3, the DNA is TGTGCCAGCAGCTTAGGGCTAGGGACTAGCGGGGGGCCACATAGATACAATGAGCAGTTCTTC. Translated, it gives CASSLGLGTSGGPHRYNEQFF.